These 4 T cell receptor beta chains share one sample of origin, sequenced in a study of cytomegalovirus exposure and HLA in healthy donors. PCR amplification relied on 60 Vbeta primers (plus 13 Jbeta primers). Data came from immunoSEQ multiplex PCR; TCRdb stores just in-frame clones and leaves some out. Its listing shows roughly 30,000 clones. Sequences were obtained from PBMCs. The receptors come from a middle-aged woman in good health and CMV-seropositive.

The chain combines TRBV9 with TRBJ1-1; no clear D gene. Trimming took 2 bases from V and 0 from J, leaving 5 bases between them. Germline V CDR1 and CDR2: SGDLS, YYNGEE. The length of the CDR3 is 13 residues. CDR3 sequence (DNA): TGTGCCAGCAGCGTGGCAGTGAACACTGAAGCTTTCTTT. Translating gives CASSVAVNTEAFF. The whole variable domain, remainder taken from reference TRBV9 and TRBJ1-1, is DSGVTQTPKHLITATGQRVTLRCSPRSGDLSVYWYQQSLDQGLQFLIQYYNGEERAKGNILERFSAQQFPDLHSELNLSSLELGDSALYFCASSVAVNTEAFFGQGTRLTVV.

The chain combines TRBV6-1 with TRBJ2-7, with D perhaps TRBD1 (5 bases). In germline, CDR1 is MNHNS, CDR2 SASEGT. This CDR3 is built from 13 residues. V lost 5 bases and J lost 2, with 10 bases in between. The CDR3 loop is CASSLTVTYEQYF. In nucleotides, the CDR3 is TGTGCCAGCAGTTTGACAGTCACCTACGAGCAGTACTTC.

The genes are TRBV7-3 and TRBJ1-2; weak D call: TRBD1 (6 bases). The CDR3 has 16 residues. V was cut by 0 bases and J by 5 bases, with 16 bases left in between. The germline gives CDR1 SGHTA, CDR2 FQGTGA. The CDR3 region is CASSLTANREQYGYTF. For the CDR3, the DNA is TGTGCCAGCAGCTTAACCGCTAACAGGGAGCAGTATGGCTACACCTTC.

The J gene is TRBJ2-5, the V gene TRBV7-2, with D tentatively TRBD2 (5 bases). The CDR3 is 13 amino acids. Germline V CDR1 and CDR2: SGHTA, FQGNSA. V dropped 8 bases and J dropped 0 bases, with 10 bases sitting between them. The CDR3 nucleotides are TGTGCCAGCGGGCGGGCGTACCAAGAGACCCAGTACTTC. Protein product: CASGRAYQETQYF.